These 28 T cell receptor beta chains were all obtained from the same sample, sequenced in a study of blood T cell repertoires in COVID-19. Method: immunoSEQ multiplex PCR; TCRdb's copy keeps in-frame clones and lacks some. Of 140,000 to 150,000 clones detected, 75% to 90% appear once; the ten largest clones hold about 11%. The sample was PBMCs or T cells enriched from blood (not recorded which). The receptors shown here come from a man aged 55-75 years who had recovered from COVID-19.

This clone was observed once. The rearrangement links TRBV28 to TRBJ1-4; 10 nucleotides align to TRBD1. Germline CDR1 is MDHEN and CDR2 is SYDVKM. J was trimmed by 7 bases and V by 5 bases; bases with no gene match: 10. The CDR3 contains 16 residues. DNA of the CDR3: TGTGCCAGCAGTACCTATGACAGGGGGCTGTCTGAAAAACTGTTTTTT. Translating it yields CASSTYDRGLSEKLFF.

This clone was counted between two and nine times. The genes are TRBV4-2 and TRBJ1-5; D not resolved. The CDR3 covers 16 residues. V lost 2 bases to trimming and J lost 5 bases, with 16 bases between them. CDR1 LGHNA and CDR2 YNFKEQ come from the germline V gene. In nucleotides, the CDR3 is TGTGCCAGCAGCCAATCTGCGCGGGCTGGGGATCAGCCCCAGCATTTT. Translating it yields CASSQSARAGDQPQHF.

The CDR3 nucleotides are TGTGCCAGCAGTTTGTCCCCGGGACAGGGGTTCCATCAGCCCCAGCATTTT. Its translation: CASSLSPGQGFHQPQHF. The chain recombines TRBV28 with TRBJ1-5; TRBD1 matches at 10 bases. From germline, CDR1 is MDHEN and CDR2 SYDVKM. The CDR3 contains 17 residues. The junction had 10 bases not matched to a gene; V was cut back by 3 bases and J by 5 bases.

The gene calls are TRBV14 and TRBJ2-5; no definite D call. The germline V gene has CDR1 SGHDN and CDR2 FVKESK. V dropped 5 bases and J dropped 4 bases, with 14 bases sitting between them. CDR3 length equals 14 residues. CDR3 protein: CASSKVRQVETQYF. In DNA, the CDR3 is TGTGCCAGCAGCAAAGTCCGCCAGGTAGAGACCCAGTACTTC.

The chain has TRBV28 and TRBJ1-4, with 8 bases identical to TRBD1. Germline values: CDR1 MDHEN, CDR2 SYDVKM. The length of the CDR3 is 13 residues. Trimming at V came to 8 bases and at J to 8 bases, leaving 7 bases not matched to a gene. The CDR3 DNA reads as TGTGCCAGCTTTACAGGGGGTGCCGAAAAACTGTTTTTT. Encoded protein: CASFTGGAEKLFF. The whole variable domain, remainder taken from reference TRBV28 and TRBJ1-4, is DVKVTQSSRYLVKRTGEKVFLECVQDMDHENMFWYRQDPGLGLRLIYFSYDVKMKEKGDIPEGYSVSREKKERFSLILESASTNQTSMYLCASFTGGAEKLFFGSGTQLSVL.

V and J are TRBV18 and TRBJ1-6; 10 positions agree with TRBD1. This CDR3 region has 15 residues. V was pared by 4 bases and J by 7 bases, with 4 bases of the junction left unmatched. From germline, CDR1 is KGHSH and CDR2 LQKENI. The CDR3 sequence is CASSRQGAGNSPLHF. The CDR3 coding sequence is TGTGCCAGCTCACGACAGGGGGCGGGAAATTCACCCCTCCACTTT.

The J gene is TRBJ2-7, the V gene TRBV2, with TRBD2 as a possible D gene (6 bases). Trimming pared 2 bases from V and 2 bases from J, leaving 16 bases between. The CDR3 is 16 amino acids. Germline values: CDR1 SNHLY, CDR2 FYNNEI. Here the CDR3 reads CASSEFRRARAYEQYF. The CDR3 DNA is TGTGCCAGCAGTGAATTTCGGAGGGCCCGAGCCTACGAGCAGTACTTC. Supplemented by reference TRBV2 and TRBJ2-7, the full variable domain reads EPEVTQTPSHQVTQMGQEVILRCVPISNHLYFYWYRQILGQKVEFLVSFYNNEISEKSEIFDDQFSVERPDGSNFTLKIRSTKLEDSAMYFCASSEFRRARAYEQYFGPGTRLTVT.

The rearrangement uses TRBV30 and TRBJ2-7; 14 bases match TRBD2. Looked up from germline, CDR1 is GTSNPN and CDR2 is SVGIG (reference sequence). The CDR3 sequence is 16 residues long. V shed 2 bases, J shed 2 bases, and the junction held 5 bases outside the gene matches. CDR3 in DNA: TGTGCCTGGAGTAATGGACTAGCGGGGGGTCCCTACGAGCAGTACTTC. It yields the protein CAWSNGLAGGPYEQYF.

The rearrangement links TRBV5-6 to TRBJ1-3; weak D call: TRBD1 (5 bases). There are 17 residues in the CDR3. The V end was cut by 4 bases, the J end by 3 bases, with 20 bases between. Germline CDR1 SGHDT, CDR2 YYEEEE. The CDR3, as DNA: TGTGCCAGCAGCGGAATCGGGACGGGAGATAATGGAAACACCATATATTTT. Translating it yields CASSGIGTGDNGNTIYF. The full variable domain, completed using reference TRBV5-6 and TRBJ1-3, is DAGVTQSPTHLIKTRGQQVTLRCSPKSGHDTVSWYQQALGQGPQFIFQYYEEEERQRGNFPDRFSGHQFPNYSSELNVNALLLGDSALYLCASSGIGTGDNGNTIYFGEGSWLTVV.

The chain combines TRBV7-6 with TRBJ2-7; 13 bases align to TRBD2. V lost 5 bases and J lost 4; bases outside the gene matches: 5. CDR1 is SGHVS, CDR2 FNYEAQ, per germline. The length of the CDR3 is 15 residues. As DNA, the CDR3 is TGTGCCAGCAGCACCGGACTAGCGGGAGAGTACGAGCAGTACTTC. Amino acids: CASSTGLAGEYEQYF.

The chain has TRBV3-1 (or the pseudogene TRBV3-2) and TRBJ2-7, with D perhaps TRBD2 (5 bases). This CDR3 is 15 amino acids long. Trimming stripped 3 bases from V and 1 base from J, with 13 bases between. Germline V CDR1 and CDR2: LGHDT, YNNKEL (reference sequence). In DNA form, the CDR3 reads TGTGCCAGCAGCCATCCGAGCGGTGTGTCCTACGAGCAGTACTTC. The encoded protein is CASSHPSGVSYEQYF.

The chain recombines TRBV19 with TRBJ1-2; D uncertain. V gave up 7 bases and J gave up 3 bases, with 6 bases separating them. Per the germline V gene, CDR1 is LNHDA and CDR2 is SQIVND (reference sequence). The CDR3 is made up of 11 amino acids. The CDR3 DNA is TGTGCCAGTACCGGTTACTATGGCTACACCTTC. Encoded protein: CASTGYYGYTF.

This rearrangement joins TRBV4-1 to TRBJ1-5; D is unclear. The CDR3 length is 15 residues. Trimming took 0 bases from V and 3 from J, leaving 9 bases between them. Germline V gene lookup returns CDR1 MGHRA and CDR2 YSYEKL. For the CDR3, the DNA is TGCGCCAGCAGCCAAGACTGGGCAATCAATCAGCCCCAGCATTTT. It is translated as CASSQDWAINQPQHF.

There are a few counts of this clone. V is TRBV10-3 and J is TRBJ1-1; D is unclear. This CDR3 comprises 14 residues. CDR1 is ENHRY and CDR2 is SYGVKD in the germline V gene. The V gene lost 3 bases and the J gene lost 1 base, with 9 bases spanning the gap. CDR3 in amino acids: CAISDVEGNTEAFF. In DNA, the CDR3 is TGTGCCATCAGTGATGTGGAGGGGAACACTGAAGCTTTCTTT.

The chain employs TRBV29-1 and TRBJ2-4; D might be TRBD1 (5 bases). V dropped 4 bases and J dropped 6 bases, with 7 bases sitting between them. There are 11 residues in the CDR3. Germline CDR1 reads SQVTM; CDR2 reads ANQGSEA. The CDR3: CSVAGLNIQYF. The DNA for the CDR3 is TGCAGCGTTGCAGGGTTAAACATTCAGTACTTC.

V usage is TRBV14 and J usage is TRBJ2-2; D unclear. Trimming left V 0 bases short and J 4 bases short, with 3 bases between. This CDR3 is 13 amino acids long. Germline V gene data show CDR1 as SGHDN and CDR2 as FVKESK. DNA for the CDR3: TGTGCCAGCAGCCAAGATATCACCGGGGAGCTGTTTTTT. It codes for CASSQDITGELFF.

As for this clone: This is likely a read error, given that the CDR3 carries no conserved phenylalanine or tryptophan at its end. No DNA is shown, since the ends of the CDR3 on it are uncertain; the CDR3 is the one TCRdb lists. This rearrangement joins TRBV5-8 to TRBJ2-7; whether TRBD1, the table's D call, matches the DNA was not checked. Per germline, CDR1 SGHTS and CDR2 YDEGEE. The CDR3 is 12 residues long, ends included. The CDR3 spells CASSLFRESPLL.

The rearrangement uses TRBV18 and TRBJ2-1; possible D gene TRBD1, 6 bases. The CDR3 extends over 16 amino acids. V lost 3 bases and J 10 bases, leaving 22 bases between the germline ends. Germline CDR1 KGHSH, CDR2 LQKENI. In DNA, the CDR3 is TGTGCCAGCTCACCCAGGGGTGCAGGCAGTGAAGGAGAGCAGTTCTTC. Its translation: CASSPRGAGSEGEQFF.

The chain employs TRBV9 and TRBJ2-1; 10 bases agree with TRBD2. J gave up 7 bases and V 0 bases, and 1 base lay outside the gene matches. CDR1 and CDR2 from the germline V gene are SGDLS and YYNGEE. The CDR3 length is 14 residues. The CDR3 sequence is CASSVATSGNEQFF. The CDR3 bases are TGTGCCAGCAGCGTAGCGACTAGCGGGAATGAGCAGTTCTTC.

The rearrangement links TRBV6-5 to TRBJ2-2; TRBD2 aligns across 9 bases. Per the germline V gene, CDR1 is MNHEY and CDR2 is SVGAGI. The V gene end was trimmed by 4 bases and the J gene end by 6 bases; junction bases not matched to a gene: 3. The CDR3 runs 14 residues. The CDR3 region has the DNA TGTGCCAGCAGTTCACGACTAGCGGCCGGGGAGCTGTTTTTT. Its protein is CASSSRLAAGELFF.

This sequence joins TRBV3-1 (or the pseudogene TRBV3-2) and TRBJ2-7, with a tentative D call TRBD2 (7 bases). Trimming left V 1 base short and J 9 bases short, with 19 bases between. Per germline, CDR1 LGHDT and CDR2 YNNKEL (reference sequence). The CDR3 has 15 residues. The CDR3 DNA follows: TGTGCCAGCAGCCAAGGGGGCGGAGGGGGGGCCGGGCAGTACTTC. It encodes CASSQGGGGGAGQYF.

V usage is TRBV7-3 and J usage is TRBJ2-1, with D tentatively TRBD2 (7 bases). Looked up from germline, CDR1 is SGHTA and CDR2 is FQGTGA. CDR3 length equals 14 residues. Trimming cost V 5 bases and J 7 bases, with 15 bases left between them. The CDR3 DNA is TGTGCCAGCAGCGAATGGGGGAGGGGGAATGAGCAGTTCTTC. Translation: CASSEWGRGNEQFF.

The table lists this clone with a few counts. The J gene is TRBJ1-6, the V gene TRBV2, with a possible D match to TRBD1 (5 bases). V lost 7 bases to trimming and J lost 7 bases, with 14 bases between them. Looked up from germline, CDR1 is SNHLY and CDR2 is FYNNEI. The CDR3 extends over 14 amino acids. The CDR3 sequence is CASTGRGRNSPLHF. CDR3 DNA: TGTGCCAGCACCGGAAGGGGAAGGAATTCACCCCTCCACTTT. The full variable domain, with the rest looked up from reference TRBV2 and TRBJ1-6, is EPEVTQTPSHQVTQMGQEVILRCVPISNHLYFYWYRQILGQKVEFLVSFYNNEISEKSEIFDDQFSVERPDGSNFTLKIRSTKLEDSAMYFCASTGRGRNSPLHFGNGTRLTVT.

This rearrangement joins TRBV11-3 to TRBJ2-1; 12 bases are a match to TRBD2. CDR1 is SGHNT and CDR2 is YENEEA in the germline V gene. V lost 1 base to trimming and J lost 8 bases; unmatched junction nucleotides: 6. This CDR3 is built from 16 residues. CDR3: CASSLGTSGGRDEQFF. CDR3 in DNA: TGTGCCAGCAGCTTAGGAACTAGCGGGGGGCGGGATGAGCAGTTCTTC. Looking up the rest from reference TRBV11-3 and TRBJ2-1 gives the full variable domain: EAGVVQSPRYKIIEKKQPVAFWCNPISGHNTLYWYLQNLGQGPELLIRYENEEAVDDSQLPKDRFSAERLKGVDSTLKIQPAELGDSAVYLCASSLGTSGGRDEQFFGPGTRLTVL.

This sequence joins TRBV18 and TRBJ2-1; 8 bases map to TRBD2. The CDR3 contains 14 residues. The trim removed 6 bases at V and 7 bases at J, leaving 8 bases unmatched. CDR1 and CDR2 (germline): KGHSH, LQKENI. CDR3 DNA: TGTGCCAGCTCTAGCGGGATAGTTGAAAATGAGCAGTTCTTC. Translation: CASSSGIVENEQFF.

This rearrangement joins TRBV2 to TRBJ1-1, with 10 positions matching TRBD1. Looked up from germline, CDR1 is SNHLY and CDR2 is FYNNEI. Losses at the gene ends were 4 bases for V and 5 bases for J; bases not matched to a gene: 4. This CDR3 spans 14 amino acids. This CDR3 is CASSVTGGGTEAFF. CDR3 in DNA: TGTGCCAGCAGTGTGACAGGGGGCGGTACTGAAGCTTTCTTT.

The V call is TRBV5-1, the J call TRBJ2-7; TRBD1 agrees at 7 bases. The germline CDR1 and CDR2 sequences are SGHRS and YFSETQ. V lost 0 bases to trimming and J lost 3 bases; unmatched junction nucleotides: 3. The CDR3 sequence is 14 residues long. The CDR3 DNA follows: TGCGCCAGCAGCTTGGGGACAGGCTACTACGAGCAGTACTTC. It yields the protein CASSLGTGYYEQYF.

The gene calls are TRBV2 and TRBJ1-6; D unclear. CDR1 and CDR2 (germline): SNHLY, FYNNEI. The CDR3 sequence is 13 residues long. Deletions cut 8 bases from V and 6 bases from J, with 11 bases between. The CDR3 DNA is TGTGCCAGCGCCCGGGTTCTTAATTCACCCCTCCACTTT. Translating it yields CASARVLNSPLHF.